This T cell receptor (beta chain) was sequenced for a study of blood T cell repertoires in COVID-19. For the study at large: The United States, Italy and Spain provided the acute and convalescent COVID-19 samples. T cells, B-cell-depleted T cells, or PBMCs supplied cDNA or gDNA.

Original handling: Reference gene primer amplification gave estimated nucleated cell counts. TCRdb's table, derived via immunoSEQ multiplex PCR, lists solely in-frame clones and lacks some. The V and J calls and clone size are taken from that table; D and trimming were inferred from the DNA. The sample contains 90,000 to 120,000 clones, more than 70% of which appear only once. V shed 0 bases, J shed 0 bases, and the junction held 5 bases outside the gene matches. This CDR3 is 16 amino acids long. The germline gives CDR1 SGHRS, CDR2 YFSETQ. The V call is TRBV5-1, the J call TRBJ2-7; TRBD2 aligns across 8 bases. The source is a man aged 65 to 85 with acute or convalescent COVID-19. The sample consisted of peripheral blood. CDR3 sequence: CASSLEAGAISYEQYF. CDR3 in DNA: TGCGCCAGCAGCTTGGAAGCGGGGGCGATCTCCTACGAGCAGTACTTC.